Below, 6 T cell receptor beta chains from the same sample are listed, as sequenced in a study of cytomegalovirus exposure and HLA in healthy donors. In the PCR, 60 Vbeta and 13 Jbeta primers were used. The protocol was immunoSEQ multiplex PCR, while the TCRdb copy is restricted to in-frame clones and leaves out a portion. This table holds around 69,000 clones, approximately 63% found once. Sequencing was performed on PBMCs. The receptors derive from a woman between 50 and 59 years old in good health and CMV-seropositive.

Here the CDR3 reads CASSTGVEQFF. As DNA, the CDR3 is TGTGCCAGCAGTACCGGGGTCGAGCAGTTCTTC. The J gene is TRBJ2-1, the V gene TRBV6-6; TRBD2 might be the D (5 bases). Trimming left V 5 bases short and J 10 bases short, with 9 bases between. The germline gives CDR1 MNHNY, CDR2 SVGAGI (reference sequence). The CDR3 extends over 11 amino acids.

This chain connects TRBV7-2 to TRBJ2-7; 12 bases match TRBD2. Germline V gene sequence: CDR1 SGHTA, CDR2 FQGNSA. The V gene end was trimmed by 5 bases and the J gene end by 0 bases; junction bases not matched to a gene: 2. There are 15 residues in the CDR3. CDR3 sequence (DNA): TGTGCCAGCAGCATGACTAGCGGGAGCTCCTACGAGCAGTACTTC. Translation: CASSMTSGSSYEQYF.

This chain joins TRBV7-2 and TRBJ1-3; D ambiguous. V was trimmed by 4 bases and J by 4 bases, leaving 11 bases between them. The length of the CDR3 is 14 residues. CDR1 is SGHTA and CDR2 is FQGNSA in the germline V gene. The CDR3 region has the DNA TGTGCCAGCAGCTCCCAATTGAGGGGAAACACCATATATTTT. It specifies CASSSQLRGNTIYF. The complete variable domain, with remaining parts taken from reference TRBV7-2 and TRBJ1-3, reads GAGVSQSPSNKVTEKGKDVELRCDPISGHTALYWYRQSLGQGLEFLIYFQGNSAPDKSGLPSDRFSAERTGGSVSTLTIQRTQQEDSAVYLCASSSQLRGNTIYFGEGSWLTVV.

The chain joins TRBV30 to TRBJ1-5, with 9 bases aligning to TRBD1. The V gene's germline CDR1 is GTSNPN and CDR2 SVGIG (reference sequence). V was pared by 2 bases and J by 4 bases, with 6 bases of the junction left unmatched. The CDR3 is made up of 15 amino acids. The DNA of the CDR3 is TGTGCCTGGAGTATGGACAGGGGAGGTAATCAGCCCCAGCATTTT. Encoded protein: CAWSMDRGGNQPQHF.

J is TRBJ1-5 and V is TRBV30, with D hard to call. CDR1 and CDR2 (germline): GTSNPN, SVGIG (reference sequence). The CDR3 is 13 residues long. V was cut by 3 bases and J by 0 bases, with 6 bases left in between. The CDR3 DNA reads TGTGCCTGGAGAACAGATAGCAATCAGCCCCAGCATTTT. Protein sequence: CAWRTDSNQPQHF.

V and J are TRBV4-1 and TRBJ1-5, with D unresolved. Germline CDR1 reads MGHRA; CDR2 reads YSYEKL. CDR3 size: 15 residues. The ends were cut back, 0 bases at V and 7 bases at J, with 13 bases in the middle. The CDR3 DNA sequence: TGCGCCAGCAGCCAAGAGGTAAGAGGGTACCAGCCCCAGCATTTT. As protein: CASSQEVRGYQPQHF.